The 30 T cell receptor beta chains in this list originate from one sample, sequenced in a study of spatial heterogeneity in lung cancer. General study results and limits: Counts of expanded alpha and beta TCRs within tumors tracked the tumor nonsynonymous mutation count.

Time point given: sample taken at primary tumor resection. Each CDR3 protein gets one entry after TCRdb re-called the 5' RACE reads with MiXCR. The sample records more than 20,000 distinct CDR3 sequences, nearly 6.5% being singletons. Their specific antigens are unknown. This material consisted of lung tumor tissue, taken at surgery. The receptor source for this set is a male donor with early-stage non-small cell lung cancer.

This rearrangement joins TRBV28 to TRBJ1-6, with 8 bases fitting TRBD1. CDR1 and CDR2 from the germline V gene are MDHEN and SYDVKM. Trimming cost V 7 bases and J 2 bases; bases outside gene matches: 7. The CDR3 length is 16 residues. The CDR3 sequence: CASISGQGTYNSPLHF. For the CDR3, the DNA is TGTGCCAGCATCAGCGGACAGGGAACCTATAATTCACCCCTCCACTTT.

This chain joins TRBV7-8 and TRBJ2-7; D gene unclear. This CDR3 region has 15 residues. Germline assignment: CDR1 SGHVS and CDR2 FQNEAQ. V lost 5 bases and J lost 3, with 17 bases in between. CDR3 nucleotide sequence: TGTGCCAGCAGCGTCGGGCAGCTCGGGCGCTACGAGCAGTACTTC. Its protein product is CASSVGQLGRYEQYF.

There are many counts of this clonotype. V usage is TRBV7-3 and J usage is TRBJ2-2, with TRBD1 identical over 9 bases. The CDR3 totals 16 residues. V gave up 5 bases and J gave up 7 bases; unmatched junction bases: 11. Per the germline V gene, CDR1 is SGHTA and CDR2 is FQGTGA. CDR3 sequence (DNA): TGTGCCAGCAGCGCCCACGGGACAGGGTCGAACGGGGAGCTGTTTTTT. Its translation: CASSAHGTGSNGELFF.

This clonotype came up many times. The rearrangement joins TRBV5-1 to TRBJ2-3, with D maybe TRBD1 (6 bases). Per the germline V gene, CDR1 is SGHRS and CDR2 is YFSETQ. The CDR3 sequence is 14 residues long. The V end was cut by 0 bases, the J end by 3 bases, with 8 bases between. In DNA form, the CDR3 reads TGCGCCAGCAGCTTGGGGGGGCCTACAGATACGCAGTATTTT. Its translation is CASSLGGPTDTQYF.

This clonotype was recorded many times. The chain employs TRBV6-6 and TRBJ2-7, with 14 nucleotides matching TRBD2. The germline CDR1 and CDR2 sequences are MNHNY and SVGAGI (reference sequence). V lost 7 bases and J lost 0; bases outside the gene matches: 5. This CDR3 has 16 residues. The CDR3 spells CASTGLAGDTSYEQYF. As DNA, the CDR3 is TGTGCCAGCACGGGACTAGCGGGGGACACCTCCTACGAGCAGTACTTC.

There are many counts of this clonotype. The chain couples TRBV2 to TRBJ1-2, with TRBD1 matching over 7 bases. Germline lookup yields CDR1 SNHLY and CDR2 FYNNEI. The trim removed 4 bases at V and 2 bases at J, leaving 4 bases unmatched. This CDR3 has 14 amino acids. The CDR3 sequence is CASSGQGTNYGYTF. The CDR3 region has the DNA TGTGCCAGCAGTGGACAGGGAACGAACTATGGCTACACCTTC.

This clonotype was picked up many times. The rearrangement links TRBV5-1 to TRBJ1-5; D perhaps matches TRBD1 (6 bases). V gave up 0 bases and J gave up 1 base, with 8 bases separating them. From germline, CDR1 is SGHRS and CDR2 YFSETQ. This CDR3 comprises 15 residues. The CDR3: CASSLGDISNQPQHF. The CDR3 DNA sequence: TGCGCCAGCAGCTTGGGGGACATAAGCAATCAGCCCCAGCATTTT.

There are many counts of this clonotype. The CDR3 protein is CAISGLTGGRYEQYF. DNA of the CDR3: TGTGCCATCAGTGGACTGACAGGGGGCCGGTACGAGCAGTACTTC. The V gene is TRBV10-3, the J gene TRBJ2-7; 10 bases map to TRBD1. Germline loops: CDR1 ENHRY, CDR2 SYGVKD. This CDR3 spans 15 amino acids. J was trimmed by 4 bases and V by 4 bases; bases with no gene match: 7.

This clonotype was detected many times. The genes are TRBV7-2 and TRBJ1-6, with no clear D. The CDR3 loop spans 16 amino acids. Trimming cost V 3 bases and J 11 bases, with 20 bases left between them. Germline CDR1 SGHTA, CDR2 FQGNSA. This chain's CDR3 is CASSFNPQPEATPLHF. The CDR3 nucleotides are TGTGCCAGCAGCTTTAATCCCCAGCCGGAGGCTACACCCCTCCACTTT. The full variable domain, in which reference TRBV7-2 and TRBJ1-6 provide the parts outside the CDR3, is GAGVSQSPSNKVTEKGKDVELRCDPISGHTALYWYRQSLGQGLEFLIYFQGNSAPDKSGLPSDRFSAERTGGSVSTLTIQRTQQEDSAVYLCASSFNPQPEATPLHFGNGTRLTVT.

About this clonotype: Since no conserved phenylalanine or tryptophan closes the CDR3, a read error is the likely cause. The limits of the CDR3 on the DNA are not certain, so only TCRdb's listed CDR3 is given. This CDR3 reads CASSFVQGQGALV. The gene calls are TRBV12-3 or TRBV12-4 and TRBJ2-1; the table names TRBD1, a call not compared with the DNA. Termini included, the CDR3 measures 13 amino acids.

The V and J genes are TRBV7-2 and TRBJ2-5; D is uncertain. Germline CDR1 SGHTA, CDR2 FQGNSA. The CDR3 contains 13 residues. V gave up 1 base and J gave up 5 bases, with 8 bases separating them. This CDR3 reads CASSLGRSETQYF. In DNA form, the CDR3 reads TGTGCCAGCAGCTTAGGACGGAGTGAGACCCAGTACTTC. The variable domain in full, completed from reference TRBV7-2 and TRBJ2-5, reads GAGVSQSPSNKVTEKGKDVELRCDPISGHTALYWYRQSLGQGLEFLIYFQGNSAPDKSGLPSDRFSAERTGGSVSTLTIQRTQQEDSAVYLCASSLGRSETQYFGPGTRLLVL.

At least ten counts were recorded for this clonotype. The chain uses TRBV7-8 and TRBJ1-4; D is unresolved. Germline V gives CDR1 SGHVS, CDR2 FQNEAQ. The CDR3 has 13 amino acids. Trimming pared 1 base from V and 7 bases from J, leaving 7 bases between. The CDR3 here is CASSLGPAEKLFF. CDR3 in DNA: TGTGCCAGCAGCTTAGGGCCGGCTGAAAAACTGTTTTTT.

In this sample, this clonotype turned up many times. This chain uses TRBV7-3 with TRBJ1-1; 8 bases map to TRBD1. The germline gives CDR1 SGHTA, CDR2 FQGTGA. There are 13 residues in the CDR3. The trim removed 5 bases at V and 3 bases at J, leaving 2 bases unmatched. This CDR3 reads CASSPQGDTEAFF. CDR3 sequence (DNA): TGTGCCAGCAGCCCACAGGGGGACACTGAAGCTTTCTTT.

This clonotype has at least ten counts. This chain uses TRBV20-1 with TRBJ1-2; 7 bases fit TRBD1. V shed 5 bases, J shed 7 bases, and the junction held 13 bases outside the gene matches. From germline, CDR1 is DFQATT and CDR2 SNEGSKA (reference sequence). The CDR3 length is 14 residues. The CDR3 DNA reads TGCAGTGCTGCCTACAGGTCTAACAGGGGTGGCTACACCTTC. Amino acids: CSAAYRSNRGGYTF.

This clonotype was observed at least ten times. This chain links TRBV5-1 with TRBJ2-2; possibly TRBD1 for D (6 bases). Germline CDR1 and CDR2: SGHRS and YFSETQ. With 5 bases removed from V and 6 bases from J, the gap between germline ends came to 11 bases. CDR3 length equals 13 residues. The CDR3 coding sequence is TGCGCCAGCAGTACAGGGTCCTCCGGGGAGCTGTTTTTT. It specifies CASSTGSSGELFF. The full variable domain, rest sourced from reference TRBV5-1 and TRBJ2-2, is KAGVTQTPRYLIKTRGQQVTLSCSPISGHRSVSWYQQTPGQGLQFLFEYFSETQRNKGNFPGRFSGRQFSNSRSEMNVSTLELGDSALYLCASSTGSSGELFFGEGSRLTVL.

Only a few counts were recorded for this clonotype. This chain links TRBV27 with TRBJ2-3; perhaps TRBD2 as D (6 bases). The CDR3 length is 15 residues. Germline V gene data show CDR1 as MNHEY and CDR2 as SMNVEV (reference sequence). Deletions cut 6 bases from V and 1 base from J, with 14 bases between. In DNA, the CDR3 is TGTGCCAGCAGCCGGGACTCTGTGGGCACAGATACGCAGTATTTT. Amino acids: CASSRDSVGTDTQYF.

This clonotype was counted ten times or more. The chain couples TRBV7-6 to TRBJ2-5; 9 positions match TRBD2. The CDR3 runs 19 residues. Looked up from germline, CDR1 is SGHVS and CDR2 is FNYEAQ. Losses at the gene ends were 1 base for V and 5 bases for J; bases not matched to a gene: 17. CDR3 residues: CASSLGDTSSRGLAETQYF. The CDR3, as DNA: TGTGCCAGCAGCTTAGGTGACACCTCTAGTCGAGGACTAGCGGAGACCCAGTACTTC.

In this sample, this clonotype turned up many times. The chain recombines TRBV27 with TRBJ1-1; D unresolved. The germline gives CDR1 MNHEY, CDR2 SMNVEV (reference sequence). Trimming pared 3 bases from V and 1 base from J, leaving 9 bases between. The CDR3 sequence is 14 residues long. CDR3 sequence reads: CASSLGRWNTEAFF. As DNA, the CDR3 is TGTGCCAGCAGTTTGGGAAGGTGGAACACTGAAGCTTTCTTT.

This clonotype has ten or more counts. V and J are TRBV13 and TRBJ2-7, with 9 bases identical to TRBD1. The length of the CDR3 is 15 residues. Germline V gives CDR1 PRHDT, CDR2 FYEKMQ (reference sequence). V trimming: 6 bases; J trimming: 3 bases; junction bases outside the gene matches: 9. CDR3 residues: CASRPYGTGLYEQYF. The CDR3 nucleotides are TGTGCCAGCAGACCATACGGGACAGGGCTCTACGAGCAGTACTTC.

In its sample, this clonotype was seen a few times. The chain joins TRBV7-8 to TRBJ2-4; perhaps TRBD2 as D (7 bases). The V end was cut by 4 bases, the J end by 6 bases, with 13 bases between. Germline V CDR1 and CDR2: SGHVS, FQNEAQ. This CDR3 region has 14 residues. The CDR3 nucleotides read TGTGCCAGCAGCTCCAGAGGGGGGGCAAACATTCAGTACTTC. Its translation is CASSSRGGANIQYF.

There are a few counts of this clonotype. This chain connects TRBV6-6 to TRBJ1-2; D ambiguous. V was pared by 9 bases and J by 5 bases, with 10 bases between. The length of the CDR3 is 11 residues. In germline, CDR1 is MNHNY, CDR2 SVGAGI (reference sequence). CDR3 in amino acids: CASQLHYGYTF. In nucleotides, the CDR3 is TGTGCCAGTCAGTTACATTATGGCTACACCTTC.

The V and J genes are TRBV5-1 and TRBJ1-2; D is uncertain. V was cut by 4 bases and J by 3 bases, with 7 bases left in between. CDR3 length: 12 residues. CDR1 and CDR2 (germline): SGHRS, YFSETQ. The CDR3 is CASSGTHYGYTF. CDR3 nucleotides: TGCGCCAGCAGCGGCACCCACTATGGCTACACCTTC.

This clonotype was counted many times. The chain is built from TRBV20-1 and TRBJ1-6; D ambiguous. V was cut by 3 bases and J by 7 bases, with 10 bases left in between. CDR3 length: 13 residues. Germline-derived CDR1 and CDR2 are DFQATT and SNEGSKA (reference sequence). This CDR3 reads CSASRTLNSPLHF. The CDR3 coding sequence is TGCAGTGCTAGCAGGACTCTAAATTCACCCCTCCACTTT.

This clonotype was recorded at least ten times. The chain is built from TRBV6-6 and TRBJ2-3; a weak D match, TRBD2 (6 bases). CDR1 is MNHNY and CDR2 is SVGAGI in the germline V gene (reference sequence). The CDR3 extends over 15 amino acids. Trimming stripped 6 bases from V and 2 bases from J, with 15 bases between. The CDR3 DNA sequence: TGTGCCAGCAGCCCTCTTTTAGCGGACACAGATACGCAGTATTTT. It is translated as CASSPLLADTDTQYF.

This clonotype has at least ten counts. This chain links TRBV29-1 with TRBJ2-6, with TRBD2 matching over 9 bases. Germline loops: CDR1 SQVTM, CDR2 ANQGSEA. Unmatched junction bases numbered 12, after V lost 6 bases and J lost 0 bases. The CDR3 totals 18 residues. The CDR3 loop reads CSVGSVAGVSSGANVLTF. CDR3 sequence (DNA): TGCAGCGTCGGCAGCGTAGCGGGGGTAAGCTCTGGGGCCAACGTCCTGACTTTC.

This clonotype appeared many times. The genes are TRBV12-3 or TRBV12-4 and TRBJ1-1, with no clear D. V was trimmed by 6 bases and J by 2 bases, leaving 16 bases between them. The CDR3 runs 15 residues. CDR3: CASSLREGANTEAFF. In DNA form, the CDR3 reads TGTGCCAGCAGCTTAAGGGAGGGAGCAAACACTGAAGCTTTCTTT.

Ten or more counts support this clonotype. V usage is TRBV7-2 and J usage is TRBJ2-3; 9 positions match TRBD2. Germline V gene data show CDR1 as SGHTA and CDR2 as FQGNSA. The junction had 2 bases not matched to a gene; V was cut back by 6 bases and J by 1 base. The CDR3 runs to 14 residues. The CDR3: CASRWTSGTDTQYF. The CDR3 nucleotides read TGTGCCAGCAGGTGGACTAGCGGCACAGATACGCAGTATTTT.

This clonotype was observed many times. The gene calls are TRBV28 and TRBJ2-1; D is uncertain. CDR3 size: 14 residues. V was trimmed by 7 bases and J by 6 bases, leaving 16 bases between them. Germline V gene sequence: CDR1 MDHEN, CDR2 SYDVKM. The CDR3 here is CASTRWASANEQFF. The CDR3 DNA is TGTGCCAGCACCCGGTGGGCCTCTGCCAATGAGCAGTTCTTC.

This clonotype was detected many times. The V gene is TRBV6-6, the J gene TRBJ2-6, with TRBD2 as a possible D gene (5 bases). This CDR3 is 16 amino acids long. The V gene lost 7 bases and the J gene lost 2 bases, with 15 bases spanning the gap. CDR1 is MNHNY and CDR2 is SVGAGI in the germline V gene (reference sequence). CDR3 nucleotides: TGTGCCAGCACTGGGTCCTACGGGACTGGGGCCAACGTCCTGACTTTC. Amino acids: CASTGSYGTGANVLTF.

This clonotype was seen repeatedly, ten times or more. The chain employs TRBV27 and TRBJ2-7, with 8 nucleotides matching TRBD1. This CDR3 comprises 18 residues. V shed 0 bases, J shed 3 bases, and the junction held 13 bases outside the gene matches. From germline, CDR1 is MNHEY and CDR2 SMNVEV (reference sequence). The CDR3 sequence is CASSLSSMRTGWYYEQYF. In DNA, the CDR3 is TGTGCCAGCAGTTTATCCAGCATGCGGACAGGGTGGTACTACGAGCAGTACTTC.